The T cell receptor (beta chain) described here comes from a study of blood T cell repertoires in COVID-19. In the study overall: Material from acute and convalescent COVID-19 was sourced from the United States, Italy and Spain. PBMCs, B-cell-depleted T cells, or T cells provided the cDNA or gDNA that made up the material.

The assay was immunoSEQ multiplex PCR, and TCRdb's table has in-frame clones only and misses some. The sample includes 300,000 to 450,000 clones, more than 75% of them seen just once. Looked up from germline, CDR1 is MGHDK and CDR2 is SYGVNS. The ends were cut back, 2 bases at V and 6 bases at J, with 7 bases in the middle. The CDR3 consists of 12 residues. Clinical histories supplied by participants themselves formed the basis of cohort assignment. The study counted Cohort 3 donors as recovered given two negative PCRs, clearance, or symptom resolution. This clone was counted a single time. V and J are TRBV25-1 and TRBJ1-2; D remains unclear. Material for sequencing was PBMCs or T cells enriched from blood (not recorded which). This TCR came from a woman younger than 45 who had recovered from COVID-19. The DNA for the CDR3 is TGTGCCAGCAGTGAAGTGAGGGATGGCTACACCTTC. Protein sequence: CASSEVRDGYTF.